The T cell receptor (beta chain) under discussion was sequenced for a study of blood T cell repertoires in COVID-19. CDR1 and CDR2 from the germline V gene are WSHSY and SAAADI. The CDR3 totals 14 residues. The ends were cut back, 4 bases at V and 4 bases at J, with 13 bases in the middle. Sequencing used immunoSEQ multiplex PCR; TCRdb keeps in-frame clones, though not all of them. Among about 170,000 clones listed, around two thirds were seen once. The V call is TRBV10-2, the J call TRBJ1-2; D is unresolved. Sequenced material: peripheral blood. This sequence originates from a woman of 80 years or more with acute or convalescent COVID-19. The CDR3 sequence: CASSVEGRAYGYTF. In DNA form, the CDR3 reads TGCGCCAGCAGTGTCGAGGGAAGGGCCTATGGCTACACCTTC.